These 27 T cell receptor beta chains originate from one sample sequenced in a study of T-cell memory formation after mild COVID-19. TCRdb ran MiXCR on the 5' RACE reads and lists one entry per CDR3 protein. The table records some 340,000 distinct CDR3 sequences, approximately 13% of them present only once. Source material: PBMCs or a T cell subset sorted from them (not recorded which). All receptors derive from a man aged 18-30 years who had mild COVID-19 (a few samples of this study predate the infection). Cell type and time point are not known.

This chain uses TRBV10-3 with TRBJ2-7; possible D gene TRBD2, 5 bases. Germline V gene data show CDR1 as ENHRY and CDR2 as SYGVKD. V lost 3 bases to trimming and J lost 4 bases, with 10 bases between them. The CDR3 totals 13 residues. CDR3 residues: CAISDPSGYEQYF. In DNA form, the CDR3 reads TGTGCCATCAGTGACCCATCGGGATACGAGCAGTACTTC.

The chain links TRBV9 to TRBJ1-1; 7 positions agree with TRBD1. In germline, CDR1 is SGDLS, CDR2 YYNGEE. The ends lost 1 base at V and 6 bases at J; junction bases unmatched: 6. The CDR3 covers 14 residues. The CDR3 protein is CASSVRGLRAEAFF. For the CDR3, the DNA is TGTGCCAGCAGCGTAAGGGGGCTGCGCGCTGAAGCTTTCTTT.

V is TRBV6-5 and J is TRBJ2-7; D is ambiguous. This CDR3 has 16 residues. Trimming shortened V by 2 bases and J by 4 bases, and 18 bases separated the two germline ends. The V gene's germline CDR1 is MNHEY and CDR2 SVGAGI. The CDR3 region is CASSYEVRAVSYEQYF. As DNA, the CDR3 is TGTGCCAGCAGTTACGAGGTCCGGGCAGTAAGTTACGAGCAGTACTTC.

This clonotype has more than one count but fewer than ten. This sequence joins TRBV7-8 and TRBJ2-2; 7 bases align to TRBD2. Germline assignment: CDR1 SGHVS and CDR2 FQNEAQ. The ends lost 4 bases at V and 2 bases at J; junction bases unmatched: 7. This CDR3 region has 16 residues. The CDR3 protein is CASSSGTNFNTGELFF. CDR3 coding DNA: TGTGCCAGCAGCTCCGGGACTAACTTCAACACCGGGGAGCTGTTTTTT.

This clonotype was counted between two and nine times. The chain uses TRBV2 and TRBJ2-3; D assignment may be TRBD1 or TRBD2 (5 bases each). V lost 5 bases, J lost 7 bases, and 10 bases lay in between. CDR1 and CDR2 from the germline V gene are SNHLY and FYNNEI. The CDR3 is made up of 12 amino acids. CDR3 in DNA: TGTGCCAGCAGTAGAGGGGAGTATACGCAGTATTTT. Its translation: CASSRGEYTQYF. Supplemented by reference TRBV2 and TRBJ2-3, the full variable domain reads EPEVTQTPSHQVTQMGQEVILRCVPISNHLYFYWYRQILGQKVEFLVSFYNNEISEKSEIFDDQFSVERPDGSNFTLKIRSTKLEDSAMYFCASSRGEYTQYFGPGTRLTVL.

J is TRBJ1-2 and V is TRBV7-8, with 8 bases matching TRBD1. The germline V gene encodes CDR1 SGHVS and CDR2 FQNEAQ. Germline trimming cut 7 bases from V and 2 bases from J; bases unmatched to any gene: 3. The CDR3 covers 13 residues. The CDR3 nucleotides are TGTGCCAGCAAGAGGACAGGGAACTATGGCTACACCTTC. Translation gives CASKRTGNYGYTF.

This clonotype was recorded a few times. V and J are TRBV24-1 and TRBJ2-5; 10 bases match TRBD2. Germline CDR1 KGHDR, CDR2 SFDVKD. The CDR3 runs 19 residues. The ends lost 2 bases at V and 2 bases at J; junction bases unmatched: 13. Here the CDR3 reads CATSDSGVASGGLQETQYF. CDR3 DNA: TGTGCCACCAGTGATTCTGGGGTGGCTAGCGGGGGCCTACAAGAGACCCAGTACTTC.

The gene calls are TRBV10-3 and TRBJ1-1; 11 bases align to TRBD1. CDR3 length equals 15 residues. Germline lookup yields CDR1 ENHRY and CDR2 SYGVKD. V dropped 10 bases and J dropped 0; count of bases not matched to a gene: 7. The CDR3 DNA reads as TGTGCCAGCCGGGACAGGGGGTTTATGAACACTGAAGCTTTCTTT. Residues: CASRDRGFMNTEAFF.

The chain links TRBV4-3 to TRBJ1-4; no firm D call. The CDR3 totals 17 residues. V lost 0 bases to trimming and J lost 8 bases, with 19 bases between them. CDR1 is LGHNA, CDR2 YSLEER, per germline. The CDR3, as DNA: TGCGCCAGCAGCCAAGATAGACGGACTATCTGGAGCGAAAAACTGTTTTTT. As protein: CASSQDRRTIWSEKLFF.

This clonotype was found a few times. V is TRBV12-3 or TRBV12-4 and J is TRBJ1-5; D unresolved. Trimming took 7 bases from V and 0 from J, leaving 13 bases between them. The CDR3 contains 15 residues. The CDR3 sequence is CASTVREYSNQPQHF. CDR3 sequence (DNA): TGTGCCAGCACCGTAAGGGAGTATAGCAATCAGCCCCAGCATTTT.

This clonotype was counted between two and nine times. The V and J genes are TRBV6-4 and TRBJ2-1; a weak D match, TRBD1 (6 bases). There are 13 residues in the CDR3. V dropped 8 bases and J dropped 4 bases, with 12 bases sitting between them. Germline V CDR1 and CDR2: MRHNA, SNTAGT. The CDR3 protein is CASSRTVYNEQFF. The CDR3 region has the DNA TGTGCCAGCTCAAGGACAGTTTACAATGAGCAGTTCTTC.

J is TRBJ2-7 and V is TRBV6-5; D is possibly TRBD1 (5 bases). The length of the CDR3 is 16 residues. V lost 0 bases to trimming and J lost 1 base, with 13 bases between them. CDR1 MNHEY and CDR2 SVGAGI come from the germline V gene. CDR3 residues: CASSYSGQSFSYEQYF. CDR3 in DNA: TGTGCCAGCAGTTACTCGGGGCAGTCTTTTTCCTACGAGCAGTACTTC.

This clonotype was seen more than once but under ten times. This CDR3 is CASGLETGNQPQHF. DNA of the CDR3: TGTGCTAGTGGTTTGGAGACAGGGAATCAGCCCCAGCATTTT. J is TRBJ1-5 and V is TRBV12-5, with 7 nucleotides matching TRBD1. Germline values: CDR1 LGHNT, CDR2 FRNRAP. The ends lost 1 base at V and 4 bases at J; junction bases unmatched: 1. CDR3 size: 14 residues.

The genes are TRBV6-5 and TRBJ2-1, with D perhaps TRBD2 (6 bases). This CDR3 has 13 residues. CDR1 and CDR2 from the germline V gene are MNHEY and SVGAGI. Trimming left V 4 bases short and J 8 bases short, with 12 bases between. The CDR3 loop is CASSWPGTDEQFF. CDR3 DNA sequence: TGTGCCAGCAGTTGGCCCGGGACTGATGAGCAGTTCTTC.

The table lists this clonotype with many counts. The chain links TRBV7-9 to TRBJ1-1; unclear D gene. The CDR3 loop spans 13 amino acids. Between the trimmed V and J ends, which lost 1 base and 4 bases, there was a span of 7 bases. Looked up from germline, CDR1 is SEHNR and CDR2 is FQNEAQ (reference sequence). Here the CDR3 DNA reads TGTGCCAGCAGCTTAGATCTCGGCACTGAAGCTTTCTTT. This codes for CASSLDLGTEAFF.

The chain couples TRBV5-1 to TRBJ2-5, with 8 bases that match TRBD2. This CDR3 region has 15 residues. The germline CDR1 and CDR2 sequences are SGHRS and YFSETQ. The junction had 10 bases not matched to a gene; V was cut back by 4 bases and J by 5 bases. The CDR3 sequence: CASSPGLDFRETQYF. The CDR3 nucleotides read TGCGCCAGCAGCCCGGGACTAGATTTCCGGGAGACCCAGTACTTC. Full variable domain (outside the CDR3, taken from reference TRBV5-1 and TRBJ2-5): KAGVTQTPRYLIKTRGQQVTLSCSPISGHRSVSWYQQTPGQGLQFLFEYFSETQRNKGNFPGRFSGRQFSNSRSEMNVSTLELGDSALYLCASSPGLDFRETQYFGPGTRLLVL.

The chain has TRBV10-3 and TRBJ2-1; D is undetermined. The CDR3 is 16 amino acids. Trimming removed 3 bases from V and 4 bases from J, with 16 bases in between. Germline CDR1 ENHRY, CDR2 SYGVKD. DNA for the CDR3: TGTGCCATCAGTGATACCCGGCGGAAGGGTTACAATGAGCAGTTCTTC. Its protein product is CAISDTRRKGYNEQFF.

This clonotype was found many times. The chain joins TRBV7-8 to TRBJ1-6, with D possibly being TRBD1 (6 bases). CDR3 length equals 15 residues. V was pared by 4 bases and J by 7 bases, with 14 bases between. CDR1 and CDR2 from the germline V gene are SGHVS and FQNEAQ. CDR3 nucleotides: TGTGCCAGCAGCTCAACAGGGAATGACAATTCACCCCTCCACTTT. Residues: CASSSTGNDNSPLHF.

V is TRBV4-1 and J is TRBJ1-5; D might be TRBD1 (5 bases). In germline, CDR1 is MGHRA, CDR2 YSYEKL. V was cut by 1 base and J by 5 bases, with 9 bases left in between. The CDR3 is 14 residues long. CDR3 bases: TGCGCCAGCAGCCAAGTAAGAGGGGATCAGCCCCAGCATTTT. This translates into CASSQVRGDQPQHF.

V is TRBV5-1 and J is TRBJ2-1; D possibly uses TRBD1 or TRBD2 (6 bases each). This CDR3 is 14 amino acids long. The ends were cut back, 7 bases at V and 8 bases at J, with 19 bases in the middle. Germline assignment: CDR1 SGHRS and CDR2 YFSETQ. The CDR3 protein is CASEGGNRVDEQFF. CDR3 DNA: TGCGCCAGCGAGGGGGGCAACAGGGTTGATGAGCAGTTCTTC.

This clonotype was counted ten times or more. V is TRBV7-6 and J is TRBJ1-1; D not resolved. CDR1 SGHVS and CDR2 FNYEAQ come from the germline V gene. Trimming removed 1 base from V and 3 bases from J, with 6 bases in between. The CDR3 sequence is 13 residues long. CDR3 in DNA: TGTGCCAGCAGCTTAGAAACACACACTGAAGCTTTCTTT. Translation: CASSLETHTEAFF.

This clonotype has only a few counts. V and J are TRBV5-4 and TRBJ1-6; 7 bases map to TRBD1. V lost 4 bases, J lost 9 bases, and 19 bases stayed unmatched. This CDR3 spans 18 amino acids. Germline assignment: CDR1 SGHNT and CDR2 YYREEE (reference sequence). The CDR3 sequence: CASSHYIRDSISRSPLHF. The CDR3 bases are TGTGCCAGCAGCCATTATATCCGGGACAGTATATCCCGTTCACCCCTCCACTTT.

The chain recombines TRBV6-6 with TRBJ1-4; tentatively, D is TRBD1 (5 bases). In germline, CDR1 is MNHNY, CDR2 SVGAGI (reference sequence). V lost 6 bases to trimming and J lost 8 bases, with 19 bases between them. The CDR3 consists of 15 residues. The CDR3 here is CASRGRDLGREKLFF. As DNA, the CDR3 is TGTGCCAGCAGGGGGAGGGACTTAGGCAGGGAAAAACTGTTTTTT.

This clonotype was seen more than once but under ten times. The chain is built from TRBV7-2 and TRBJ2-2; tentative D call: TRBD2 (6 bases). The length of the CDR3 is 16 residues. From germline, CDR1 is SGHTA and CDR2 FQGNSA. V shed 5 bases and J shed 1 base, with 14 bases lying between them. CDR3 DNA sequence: TGTGCCAGCAGCCGACTAGTAAACCGGAACACCGGGGAGCTGTTTTTT. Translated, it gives CASSRLVNRNTGELFF.

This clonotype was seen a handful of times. The CDR3 protein is CASRRGGRNEQFF. As DNA, the CDR3 is TGTGCCAGTCGCCGGGGGGGCCGCAATGAGCAGTTCTTC. This chain joins TRBV19 and TRBJ2-1; 8 nucleotides agree with TRBD2. Germline V gives CDR1 LNHDA, CDR2 SQIVND (reference sequence). The CDR3 spans 13 residues. V dropped 8 bases and J dropped 6; count of bases not matched to a gene: 6.

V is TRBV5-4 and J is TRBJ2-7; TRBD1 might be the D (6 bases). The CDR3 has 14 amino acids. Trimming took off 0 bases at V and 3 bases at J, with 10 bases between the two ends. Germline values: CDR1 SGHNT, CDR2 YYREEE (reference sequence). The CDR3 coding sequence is TGTGCCAGCAGCTTGGAGGTAGGGGGCTACGAGCAGTACTTC. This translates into CASSLEVGGYEQYF. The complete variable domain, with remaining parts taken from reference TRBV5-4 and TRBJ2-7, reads ETGVTQSPTHLIKTRGQQVTLRCSSQSGHNTVSWYQQALGQGPQFIFQYYREEENGRGNFPPRFSGLQFPNYSSELNVNALELDDSALYLCASSLEVGGYEQYFGPGTRLTVT.

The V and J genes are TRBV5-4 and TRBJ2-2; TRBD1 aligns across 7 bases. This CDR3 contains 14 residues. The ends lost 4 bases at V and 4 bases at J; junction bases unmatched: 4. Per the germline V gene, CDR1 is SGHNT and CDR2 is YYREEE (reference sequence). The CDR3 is CASSLGQTTGELFF. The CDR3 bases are TGTGCCAGCAGCCTGGGACAGACCACCGGGGAGCTGTTTTTT.